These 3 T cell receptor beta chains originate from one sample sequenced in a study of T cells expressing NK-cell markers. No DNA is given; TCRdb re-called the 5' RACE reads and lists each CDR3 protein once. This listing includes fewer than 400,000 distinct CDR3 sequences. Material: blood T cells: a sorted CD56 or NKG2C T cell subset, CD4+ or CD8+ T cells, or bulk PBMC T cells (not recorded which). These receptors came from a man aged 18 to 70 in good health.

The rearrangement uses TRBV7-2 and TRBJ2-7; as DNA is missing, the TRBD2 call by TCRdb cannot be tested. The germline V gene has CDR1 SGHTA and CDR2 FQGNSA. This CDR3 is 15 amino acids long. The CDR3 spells CASSLAMASGGSQYF.

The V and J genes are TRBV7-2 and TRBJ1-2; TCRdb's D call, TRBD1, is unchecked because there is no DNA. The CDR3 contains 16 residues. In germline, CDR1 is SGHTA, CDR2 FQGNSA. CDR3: CASSPRARGQGNGYTF.

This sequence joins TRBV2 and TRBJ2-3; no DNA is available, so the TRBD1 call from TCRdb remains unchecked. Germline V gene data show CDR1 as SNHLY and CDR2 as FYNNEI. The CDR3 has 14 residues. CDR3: CASSAGYNTDTQYF.